The present entry profiles one T cell receptor (beta chain) with its context. Its antigen is unknown. This CDR3 has 14 amino acids. The germline gives CDR1 MNHEY, CDR2 SMNVEV (reference sequence). V was trimmed by 8 bases and J by 0 bases, leaving 11 bases between them. Using immunoSEQ multiplex PCR, the repertoire was profiled, and TCRdb retains in-frame clones only, with some absent. The profile shows 100,000 to 150,000 clones, about 91% of them singletons. The data derive from a study of T cell responses to AZD1222 COVID-19 vaccine. Study-level findings and limits: Researchers report vaccine-associated CD4 TCRs spanning spike, with dominance at 160-218 and 743-854.

Sequences were derived from peripheral blood, sampled on day 0 of AZD1222 vaccination. The rearrangement joins TRBV27 to TRBJ2-4; perhaps D is TRBD1 or TRBD2 (5 bases each). This sequence originates from an adult in good health. CDR3 sequence: CASPRDGAKNIQYF. CDR3 DNA: TGTGCCAGCCCGAGGGACGGAGCCAAAAACATTCAGTACTTC.